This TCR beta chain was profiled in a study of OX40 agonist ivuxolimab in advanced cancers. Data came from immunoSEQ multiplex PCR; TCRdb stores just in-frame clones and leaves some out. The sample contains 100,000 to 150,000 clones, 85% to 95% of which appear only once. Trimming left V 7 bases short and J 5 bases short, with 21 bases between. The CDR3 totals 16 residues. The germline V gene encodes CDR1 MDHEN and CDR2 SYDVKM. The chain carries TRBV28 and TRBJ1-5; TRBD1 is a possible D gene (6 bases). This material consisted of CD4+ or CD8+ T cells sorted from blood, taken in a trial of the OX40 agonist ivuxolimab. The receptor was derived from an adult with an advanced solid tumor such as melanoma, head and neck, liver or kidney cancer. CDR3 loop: CASKASAARGHQPQHF. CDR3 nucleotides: TGTGCCAGCAAGGCTTCTGCGGCCAGGGGACATCAGCCCCAGCATTTT.